What follows describes a single T cell receptor beta chain. Its target is not known. The V gene end was trimmed by 1 base and the J gene end by 6 bases; junction bases not matched to a gene: 6. Germline CDR1 and CDR2: SEHNR and FQNEAQ (reference sequence). CDR3 length equals 15 residues. This sample was taken from a study of cytomegalovirus exposure and HLA in healthy donors. The study, taken as a whole, reports: Among donors in an Asian-associated ancestry cluster, a later analysis reportedly found fewer N-insertions than the approximately 700-donor mean. Most of the TCR beta V segments (in an earlier analysis) were productive either about 87% or about 30% of the time.

Amplification used 60 Vbeta primers and 13 Jbeta primers. Here immunoSEQ multiplex PCR was the method, and the copy in TCRdb shows in-frame clones only, minus some. The sample has more than 150,000 clones, roughly four fifths seen once. Material: PBMCs. The chain recombines TRBV7-9 with TRBJ2-1, with 7 bases matching TRBD2. The receptor's source is a man in his late teens or twenties in good health and CMV-seronegative. CDR3 nucleotides: TGTGCCAGCAGCTTAGTAATACGCGGGAGCAATGAGCAGTTCTTC. Translated: CASSLVIRGSNEQFF.